Shown below are 32 T cell receptor beta chains from a single sample sequenced in a study of STAT5B mutations in CD4+ large granular lymphocyte leukemia. The protocol was immunoSEQ multiplex PCR, while the TCRdb copy is restricted to in-frame clones and leaves out a portion. The sample consists of approximately 32,000 clones, approximately 69% of them appearing once. The sequenced sample consisted of CD4+ T cells from blood buffy coats. The origin of the receptors is a human donor in good health.

The chain links TRBV27 to TRBJ2-5; the match to TRBD2 covers 8 bases. The CDR3 has 15 amino acids. After removal of 6 bases from V and 4 bases from J, the junction contained 10 bases not matched to a gene. Germline lookup yields CDR1 MNHEY and CDR2 SMNVEV (reference sequence). The CDR3, as DNA: TGTGCCAGCAGAACGACTAGCGTTTGGGGAGAGACCCAGTACTTC. It encodes CASRTTSVWGETQYF.

The chain carries TRBV7-3 and TRBJ1-1; a possible D gene is TRBD1 (5 bases). The CDR3 sequence is 13 residues long. Trimming took off 5 bases at V and 4 bases at J, with 11 bases between the two ends. Per the germline V gene, CDR1 is SGHTA and CDR2 is FQGTGA. CDR3: CASSPRGGTEAFF. The CDR3 bases are TGTGCCAGCAGCCCGCGGGGGGGCACTGAAGCTTTCTTT.

In its sample, this clone was seen a few times. The chain carries TRBV15 and TRBJ2-7; the D gene is possibly TRBD1 (5 bases). The CDR3 is made up of 13 amino acids. Germline V lookup: CDR1 LNHNV, CDR2 YYDKDF (reference sequence). Between the trimmed V and J ends, which lost 4 bases and 4 bases, there was a span of 11 bases. The CDR3 nucleotides are TGTGCCACCAGCATTCAGGGTCAGTACGAGCAGTACTTC. Amino acids: CATSIQGQYEQYF.

The chain joins TRBV15 to TRBJ1-5, with D unclear. The V gene's germline CDR1 is LNHNV and CDR2 YYDKDF (reference sequence). CDR3 length: 12 residues. The V and J ends lost 1 base and 8 bases respectively, with 6 bases between them. This CDR3 reads CATSRAREPQHF. The CDR3 nucleotides are TGTGCCACCAGCAGAGCAAGAGAGCCCCAGCATTTT.

The J gene is TRBJ2-2, the V gene TRBV5-1, with D maybe TRBD2 (6 bases). Trimming stripped 0 bases from V and 5 bases from J, with 11 bases between. This CDR3 is 15 amino acids long. Germline CDR1 reads SGHRS; CDR2 reads YFSETQ. CDR3 loop: CASSLDLAGTGELFF. In DNA form, the CDR3 reads TGCGCCAGCAGCTTGGACCTGGCGGGGACCGGGGAGCTGTTTTTT.

The chain employs TRBV4-3 and TRBJ1-2; the D is unclear. CDR3 length equals 12 residues. Germline V gene data show CDR1 as LGHNA and CDR2 as YSLEER. Between the trimmed V and J ends, which lost 1 base and 0 bases, there was a span of 0 bases. CDR3 sequence (DNA): TGCGCCAGCAGCCAAGCTAACTATGGCTACACCTTC. This translates into CASSQANYGYTF.

V and J are TRBV6-5 and TRBJ1-1, with unresolved D. V dropped 8 bases and J dropped 0 bases, with 10 bases sitting between them. Germline loops: CDR1 MNHEY, CDR2 SVGAGI. The CDR3 loop spans 13 amino acids. The DNA of the CDR3 is TGTGCCAGCGGGTGGGCATTGAACACTGAAGCTTTCTTT. It codes for CASGWALNTEAFF.

The chain has TRBV2 and TRBJ1-2, with unresolved D. V lost 2 bases to trimming and J lost 7 bases, with 17 bases between them. The CDR3 has 15 amino acids. The germline V gene has CDR1 SNHLY and CDR2 FYNNEI. The chain's CDR3 is CASSERRAVSSGYTF. CDR3 DNA: TGTGCCAGCAGTGAAAGGAGGGCAGTGTCTTCTGGCTACACCTTC.

V and J are TRBV7-9 and TRBJ1-5; no reliable D call. There are 12 residues in the CDR3. Germline CDR1 and CDR2: SEHNR and FQNEAQ (reference sequence). The V gene lost 3 bases and the J gene lost 4 bases, with 4 bases spanning the gap. This CDR3 is CASSFTNQPQHF. The CDR3 coding sequence is TGTGCCAGCAGCTTTACAAATCAGCCCCAGCATTTT.

The rearrangement links TRBV4-3 to TRBJ2-7; tentatively, D is TRBD1 or TRBD2 (5 bases each). Germline CDR1 reads LGHNA; CDR2 reads YSLEER. Trimming took 1 base from V and 1 from J, leaving 14 bases between them. The CDR3 spans 16 residues. CDR3 in amino acids: CASSQGLGRYSYEQYF. CDR3 coding DNA: TGCGCCAGCAGCCAAGGGTTGGGACGCTATTCCTACGAGCAGTACTTC.

The chain has TRBV2 and TRBJ1-5, with 7 bases aligning to TRBD1. V shed 2 bases, J shed 4 bases, and the junction held 8 bases outside the gene matches. Germline CDR1 and CDR2: SNHLY and FYNNEI. The CDR3 totals 16 residues. CDR3 sequence: CASSELSGRGNQPQHF. For the CDR3, the DNA is TGTGCCAGCAGTGAACTCTCAGGCAGGGGGAATCAGCCCCAGCATTTT. Drawing the rest from reference TRBV2 and TRBJ1-5, the complete variable domain is EPEVTQTPSHQVTQMGQEVILRCVPISNHLYFYWYRQILGQKVEFLVSFYNNEISEKSEIFDDQFSVERPDGSNFTLKIRSTKLEDSAMYFCASSELSGRGNQPQHFGDGTRLSIL.

This clone was detected a few times. The rearrangement joins TRBV30 to TRBJ1-6, with a weak D call TRBD1 (5 bases). The CDR3 contains 13 residues. Germline V lookup: CDR1 GTSNPN, CDR2 SVGIG (reference sequence). Deletions cut 8 bases from V and 4 bases from J, with 12 bases between. This CDR3 reads CAARGEYNSPLHF. CDR3 bases: TGTGCCGCACGGGGCGAGTATAATTCACCCCTCCACTTT.

The chain has TRBV2 and TRBJ2-7; perhaps TRBD1 as D (6 bases). With 6 bases removed from V and 4 bases from J, the gap between germline ends came to 16 bases. This CDR3 region has 14 residues. Looked up from germline, CDR1 is SNHLY and CDR2 is FYNNEI. The CDR3 here is CASRAPGQLYEQYF. The CDR3 DNA reads as TGTGCCAGCAGGGCTCCGGGACAACTATACGAGCAGTACTTC.

The V call is TRBV6-5, the J call TRBJ1-2; a possible D gene is TRBD1 (6 bases). Trimming took off 2 bases at V and 2 bases at J, with 12 bases between the two ends. The CDR3 length is 15 residues. CDR1 MNHEY and CDR2 SVGAGI come from the germline V gene. This CDR3 reads CASSYRGQTNYGYTF. DNA of the CDR3: TGTGCCAGCAGTTACCGTGGACAGACCAACTATGGCTACACCTTC.

The chain couples TRBV7-2 to TRBJ2-1; the D call may be TRBD1 or TRBD2 (6 bases each). The CDR3 runs 14 residues. The germline V gene encodes CDR1 SGHTA and CDR2 FQGNSA. The V end lost 1 base, the J end lost 12 bases, and 16 bases lay between the germline ends. CDR3 protein: CASSLGAGRGGQFF. In DNA, the CDR3 is TGTGCCAGCAGCTTAGGGGCGGGGAGAGGGGGGCAGTTCTTC.

This chain links TRBV5-1 with TRBJ1-4, with TRBD1 identical over 7 bases. V shed 5 bases, J shed 3 bases, and the junction held 7 bases outside the gene matches. The CDR3 consists of 15 residues. CDR1 and CDR2 (germline): SGHRS, YFSETQ. Here the CDR3 reads CASRPTGTANEKLFF. The CDR3 DNA sequence: TGCGCCAGCAGACCAACAGGGACAGCTAATGAAAAACTGTTTTTT. Together with reference TRBV5-1 and TRBJ1-4, the CDR3 gives the full variable domain: KAGVTQTPRYLIKTRGQQVTLSCSPISGHRSVSWYQQTPGQGLQFLFEYFSETQRNKGNFPGRFSGRQFSNSRSEMNVSTLELGDSALYLCASRPTGTANEKLFFGSGTQLSVL.

This clone appeared a few times. The chain recombines TRBV19 with TRBJ1-2, with a possible D match to TRBD1 (5 bases). CDR1 is LNHDA and CDR2 is SQIVND in the germline V gene (reference sequence). The CDR3 covers 15 residues. With 0 bases removed from V and 6 bases from J, the gap between germline ends came to 14 bases. CDR3: CASSIEGQPRNGYTF. In DNA form, the CDR3 reads TGTGCCAGTAGTATAGAGGGGCAGCCTCGGAATGGCTACACCTTC.

This chain connects TRBV9 to TRBJ2-7, with 9 nucleotides matching TRBD1. CDR3 length: 15 residues. In germline, CDR1 is SGDLS, CDR2 YYNGEE. Trimming at V came to 3 bases and at J to 4 bases, leaving 8 bases not matched to a gene. CDR3 bases: TGTGCCAGCAGCGCCGCGGGACAGGGTGGGTACGAGCAGTACTTC. It specifies CASSAAGQGGYEQYF.

In this sample, this clone turned up once. This sequence joins TRBV7-3 and TRBJ2-2, with 9 bases aligning to TRBD2. From germline, CDR1 is SGHTA and CDR2 FQGTGA. The trim removed 6 bases at V and 6 bases at J, leaving 5 bases unmatched. The CDR3 loop spans 14 amino acids. CDR3 region: CASRPGTSPGELFF. CDR3 sequence (DNA): TGTGCCAGCAGACCCGGGACTAGCCCCGGGGAGCTGTTTTTT. The full variable domain, rest sourced from reference TRBV7-3 and TRBJ2-2, is GAGVSQTPSNKVTEKGKYVELRCDPISGHTALYWYRQSLGQGPEFLIYFQGTGAADDSGLPNDRFFAVRPEGSVSTLKIQRTERGDSAVYLCASRPGTSPGELFFGEGSRLTVL.

J is TRBJ2-1 and V is TRBV9; 7 positions agree with TRBD2. Germline CDR1 reads SGDLS; CDR2 reads YYNGEE. The CDR3 covers 13 residues. Losses at the gene ends were 3 bases for V and 7 bases for J; bases not matched to a gene: 4. The CDR3 DNA reads as TGTGCCAGCAGCGGGACTAGAACGAATGAGCAGTTCTTC. Translated: CASSGTRTNEQFF.

V usage is TRBV5-1 and J usage is TRBJ1-4; possible D gene TRBD1, 5 bases. The germline V and J ends were trimmed by 4 bases and 2 bases, with 15 bases remaining between them. The CDR3 is 16 amino acids. Germline CDR1 SGHRS, CDR2 YFSETQ. The CDR3, as DNA: TGCGCCAGCAGCATCCCAGGTGGGGGTACTAATGAAAAACTGTTTTTT. Translated: CASSIPGGGTNEKLFF. Filled out from reference TRBV5-1 and TRBJ1-4, the complete variable domain reads KAGVTQTPRYLIKTRGQQVTLSCSPISGHRSVSWYQQTPGQGLQFLFEYFSETQRNKGNFPGRFSGRQFSNSRSEMNVSTLELGDSALYLCASSIPGGGTNEKLFFGSGTQLSVL.

The rearrangement uses TRBV7-2 and TRBJ2-4; 7 nucleotides agree with TRBD1. The V gene end was trimmed by 6 bases and the J gene end by 6 bases; junction bases not matched to a gene: 5. The CDR3 has 13 residues. Germline V gives CDR1 SGHTA, CDR2 FQGNSA. The CDR3 spells CASSSQGTNIQYF. CDR3 nucleotide sequence: TGTGCCAGCAGTTCACAGGGGACAAACATTCAGTACTTC.

CDR3 coding DNA: TGTGCCAGCAGCAACGGGGAGCTGTTTTTT. Translating it yields CASSNGELFF. The genes are TRBV7-2 and TRBJ2-2; D not resolved. The CDR3 is made up of 10 amino acids. V lost 5 bases to trimming and J lost 7 bases, with 2 bases between them. Germline CDR1 and CDR2: SGHTA and FQGNSA. The whole variable domain, remainder taken from reference TRBV7-2 and TRBJ2-2, is GAGVSQSPSNKVTEKGKDVELRCDPISGHTALYWYRQSLGQGLEFLIYFQGNSAPDKSGLPSDRFSAERTGGSVSTLTIQRTQQEDSAVYLCASSNGELFFGEGSRLTVL.

This chain joins TRBV19 and TRBJ2-1; 11 bases fit TRBD2. The CDR3 spans 17 residues. The V segment lost 6 bases and the J segment 0 bases; nucleotides outside the gene matches: 7. CDR1 LNHDA and CDR2 SQIVND come from the germline V gene (reference sequence). For the CDR3, the DNA is TGTGCCAGTAGCCGTAGCGGGGGGGCGAGCTCCTACAATGAGCAGTTCTTC. It translates to CASSRSGGASSYNEQFF.

The chain carries TRBV7-8 and TRBJ2-4; TRBD1 is a possible D gene (5 bases). V lost 4 bases and J 6 bases, leaving 7 bases between the germline ends. Germline assignment: CDR1 SGHVS and CDR2 FQNEAQ. The CDR3 extends over 12 amino acids. The DNA for the CDR3 is TGTGCCAGCAGCTGGCAGGGAAACATTCAGTACTTC. This sequence encodes CASSWQGNIQYF. The full variable domain, rest sourced from reference TRBV7-8 and TRBJ2-4, is GAGVSQSPRYKVAKRGQDVALRCDPISGHVSLFWYQQALGQGPEFLTYFQNEAQLDKSGLPSDRFFAERPEGSVSTLKIQRTQQEDSAVYLCASSWQGNIQYFGAGTRLSVL.

V is TRBV30 and J is TRBJ1-2; weak D call: TRBD1 (5 bases). This CDR3 comprises 14 residues. Trimming shortened V by 2 bases and J by 5 bases, and 15 bases separated the two germline ends. CDR1 and CDR2 from the germline V gene are GTSNPN and SVGIG (reference sequence). CDR3 sequence (DNA): TGTGCCTGGAGTAGGGTCAGGGCTACTTATGGCTACACCTTC. This encodes CAWSRVRATYGYTF. The full variable domain, its missing parts supplied by reference TRBV30 and TRBJ1-2, is SQTIHQWPATLVQPVGSPLSLECTVEGTSNPNLYWYRQAAGRGLQLLFYSVGIGQISSEVPQNLSASRPQDRQFILSSKKLLLSDSGFYLCAWSRVRATYGYTFGSGTRLTVV.

V gene TRBV20-1 combines with J gene TRBJ1-3, with D hard to call. The V gene's germline CDR1 is DFQATT and CDR2 SNEGSKA (reference sequence). V was trimmed by 3 bases and J by 5 bases, leaving 5 bases between them. The CDR3 is 11 amino acids. As DNA, the CDR3 is TGCAGTGCTAGTAACCGAAACACCATATATTTT. The encoded protein is CSASNRNTIYF.

The chain couples TRBV4-1 to TRBJ1-2; D gene unclear. V lost 1 base, J lost 3 bases, and 9 bases lay in between. The length of the CDR3 is 14 residues. CDR1 is MGHRA, CDR2 YSYEKL, per germline. CDR3 bases: TGCGCCAGCAGCCAAGGCGAGTACGACTATGGCTACACCTTC. Protein product: CASSQGEYDYGYTF.

V is TRBV21-1 and J is TRBJ2-2; the table assigns TRBD2, which was not confirmed against the DNA. TRBV21-1 is classified as a pseudogene. The CDR3 is made up of 17 amino acids. CDR3 amino acids: CASRLFRTSGGTGELFF. The DNA of the CDR3 is TGTGCCAGCAGGTTGTTTCGGACTAGCGGGGGTACCGGGGAGCTGTTTTTT.

The V call is TRBV7-9, the J call TRBJ1-5; possibly TRBD1 for D (6 bases). The germline V gene has CDR1 SEHNR and CDR2 FQNEAQ (reference sequence). The V and J ends lost 1 base and 6 bases respectively, with 10 bases between them. The CDR3 has 14 residues. Here the CDR3 DNA reads TGTGCCAGCAGCTTAGAGGGGGGTAGTCAGCCCCAGCATTTT. This gives the protein CASSLEGGSQPQHF.

The table lists this clone with a few counts. The rearrangement links TRBV28 to TRBJ1-4; weak D call: TRBD1 (5 bases). CDR3 length equals 15 residues. The V and J ends lost 5 bases and 8 bases respectively, with 18 bases between them. The germline gives CDR1 MDHEN, CDR2 SYDVKM. The CDR3 DNA follows: TGTGCCAGCAGTCCTCGTGGGCAGGGCGGGGAAAAACTGTTTTTT. This encodes CASSPRGQGGEKLFF.

The chain couples TRBV30 to TRBJ2-2; D is possibly TRBD1 or TRBD2 (5 bases each). Per germline, CDR1 GTSNPN and CDR2 SVGIG (reference sequence). Between the trimmed V and J ends, which lost 8 bases and 1 base, there was a span of 14 bases. The CDR3 is made up of 14 amino acids. The CDR3 loop is CAQPGRLNTGELFF. The CDR3 nucleotides read TGTGCCCAACCGGGACGGCTGAACACCGGGGAGCTGTTTTTT.